The following is a T cell receptor beta chain sequence with its context. Antigen specificity is unknown. It is unclear where the CDR3 begins or ends on the DNA, so no DNA is shown, and the CDR3 is as TCRdb lists it. Treatment noted: some 20 received Ad26.COV2.S at low or high dose, single or two shots; about 5 received placebo; per-sample allocation not given. On day 63 after the first injection, vaccine and placebo recipients gave samples. This Boston cohort included adults aged 18-55 years. This entry is derived from a study of Ad26.COV2.S vaccination and SARS-CoV-2 variants. Study-level background: The authors gave Ad26.COV2.S intramuscularly, either once or twice 56 days apart.

Produced via immunoSEQ multiplex PCR; TCRdb's table is partial and in-frame only. The sample shows some 390,000 clones, 89% of them seen only once. Study conclusions and caveats: Total T cell responses were possibly underestimated by TCR breadth and depth analyses.

Germline CDR1 and CDR2: LNHDA and SQIVND (reference sequence). The CDR3 is 14 residues long, counting both termini. The starting material was peripheral blood, obtained in a trial of Ad26.COV2.S vaccine versus placebo. The chain joins TRBV19 to TRBJ2-5; the tabulated D call, TRBD2, remains unverified against the DNA. The origin of this receptor is a person aged 18-60 years who received the Ad26.COV2.S COVID-19 vaccine or a placebo. This CDR3 reads CASSFGAGGETQYF.